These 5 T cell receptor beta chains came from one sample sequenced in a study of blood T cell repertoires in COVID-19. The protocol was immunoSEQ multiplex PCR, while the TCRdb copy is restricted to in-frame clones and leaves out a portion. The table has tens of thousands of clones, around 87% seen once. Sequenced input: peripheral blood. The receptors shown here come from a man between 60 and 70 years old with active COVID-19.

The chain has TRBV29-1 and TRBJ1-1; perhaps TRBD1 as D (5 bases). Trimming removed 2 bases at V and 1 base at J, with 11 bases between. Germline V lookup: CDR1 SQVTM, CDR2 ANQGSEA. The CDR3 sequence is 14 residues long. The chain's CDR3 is CSVELPDRNTEAFF. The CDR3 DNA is TGCAGCGTTGAATTGCCAGACAGGAACACTGAAGCTTTCTTT.

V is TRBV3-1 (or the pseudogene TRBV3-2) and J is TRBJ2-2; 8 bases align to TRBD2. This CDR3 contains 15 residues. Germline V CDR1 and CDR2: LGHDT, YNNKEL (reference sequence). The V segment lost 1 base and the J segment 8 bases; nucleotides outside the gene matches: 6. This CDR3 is CASSQGTSLLGELFF. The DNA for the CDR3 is TGTGCCAGCAGCCAAGGGACTAGCCTTTTGGGGGAGCTGTTTTTT.

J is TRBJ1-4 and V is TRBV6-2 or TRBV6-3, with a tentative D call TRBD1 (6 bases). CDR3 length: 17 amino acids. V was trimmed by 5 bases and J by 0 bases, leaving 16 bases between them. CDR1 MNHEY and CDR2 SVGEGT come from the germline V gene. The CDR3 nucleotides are TGTGCCAGCAGTAGAAACCGGGACACAGCAACTAATGAAAAACTGTTTTTT. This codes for CASSRNRDTATNEKLFF.

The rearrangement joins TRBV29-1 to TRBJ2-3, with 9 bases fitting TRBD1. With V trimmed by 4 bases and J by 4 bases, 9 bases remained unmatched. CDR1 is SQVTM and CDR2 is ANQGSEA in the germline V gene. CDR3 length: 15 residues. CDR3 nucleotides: TGCAGCGTTGGCCGGGACAGGGAGACGTCAGATACGCAGTATTTT. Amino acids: CSVGRDRETSDTQYF.

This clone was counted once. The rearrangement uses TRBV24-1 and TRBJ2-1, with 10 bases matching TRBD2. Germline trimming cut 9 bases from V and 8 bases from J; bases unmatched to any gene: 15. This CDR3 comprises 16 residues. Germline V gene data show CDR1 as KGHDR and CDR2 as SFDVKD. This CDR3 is CATADLTSGVGDEQFF. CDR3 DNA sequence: TGTGCCACCGCGGATCTTACTAGCGGGGTTGGAGATGAGCAGTTCTTC.